This T cell receptor beta chain was recorded in a study of T cell repertoires in cytomegalovirus infection. MiXCR, applied by TCRdb to the reads, yields one record per CDR3 protein. In the table there are approximately 250,000 distinct CDR3 sequences, about 12% of which are singletons. The table lists this clonotype with many counts. The CDR3 runs to 15 residues. V lost 3 bases and J lost 3; bases outside the gene matches: 4. Germline V CDR1 and CDR2: SGHTA, FQGNSA. This chain joins TRBV7-2 and TRBJ2-2, with 7 nucleotides matching TRBD1. The clonotype originates from a human donor in good health (CMV status not recorded). Some clones in this sample may be carry-over from other donors' samples. Sample: PBMCs. CDR3 bases: TGTGCCAGCAGCTTTTCCCAGGGGGACACCGGGGAGCTGTTTTTT. It is translated as CASSFSQGDTGELFF.